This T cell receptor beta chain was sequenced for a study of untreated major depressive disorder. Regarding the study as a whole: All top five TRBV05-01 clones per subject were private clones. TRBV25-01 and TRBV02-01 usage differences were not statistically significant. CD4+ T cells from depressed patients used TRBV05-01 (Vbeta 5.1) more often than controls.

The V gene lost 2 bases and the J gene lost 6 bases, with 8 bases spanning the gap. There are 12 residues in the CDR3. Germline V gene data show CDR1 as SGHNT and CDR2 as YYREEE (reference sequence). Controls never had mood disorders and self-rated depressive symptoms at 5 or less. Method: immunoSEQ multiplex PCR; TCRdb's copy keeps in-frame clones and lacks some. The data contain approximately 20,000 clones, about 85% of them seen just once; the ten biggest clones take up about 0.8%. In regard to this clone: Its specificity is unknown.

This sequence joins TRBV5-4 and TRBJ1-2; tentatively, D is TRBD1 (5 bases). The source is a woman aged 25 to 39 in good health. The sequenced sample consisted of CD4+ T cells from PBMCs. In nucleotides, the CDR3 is TGTGCCAGCAGCTTACGGGGCGATGGCTACACCTTC. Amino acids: CASSLRGDGYTF.